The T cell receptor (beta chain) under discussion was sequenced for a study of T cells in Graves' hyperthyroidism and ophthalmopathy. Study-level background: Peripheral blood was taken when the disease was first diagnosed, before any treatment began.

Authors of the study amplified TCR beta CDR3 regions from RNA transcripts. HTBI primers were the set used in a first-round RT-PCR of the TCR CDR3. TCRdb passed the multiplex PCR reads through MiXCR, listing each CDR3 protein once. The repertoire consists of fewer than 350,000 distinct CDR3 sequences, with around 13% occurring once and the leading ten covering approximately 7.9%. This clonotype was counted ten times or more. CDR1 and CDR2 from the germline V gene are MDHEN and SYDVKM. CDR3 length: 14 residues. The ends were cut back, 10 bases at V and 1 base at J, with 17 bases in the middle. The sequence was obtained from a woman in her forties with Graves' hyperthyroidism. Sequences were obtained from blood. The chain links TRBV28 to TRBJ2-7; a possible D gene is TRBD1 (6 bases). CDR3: CATDGTPHSYEQYF. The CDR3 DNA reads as TGTGCCACCGACGGGACACCTCATTCCTACGAGCAGTACTTC. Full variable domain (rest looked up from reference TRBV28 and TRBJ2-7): DVKVTQSSRYLVKRTGEKVFLECVQDMDHENMFWYRQDPGLGLRLIYFSYDVKMKEKGDIPEGYSVSREKKERFSLILESASTNQTSMYLCATDGTPHSYEQYFGPGTRLTVT.